This T cell receptor beta chain is drawn from a study of post-analysis software for immune sequencing data. With regard to this clonotype: The antigen is not known.

Study-level findings and limits: The five TRBV segments detected at higher frequency in patients than in controls included TRBV5-6, TRBV5-1 and TRBV20-1. Compared with controls, patients showed significantly lower normalized Chao1 diversity. By F measure, samples from a shared preparation batch strongly co-clustered.

Prepared TCR beta cDNA libraries contained unique molecular identifiers. TCRdb itself ran the PCR reads through MiXCR, one entry per CDR3 protein. Found here are approximately 460,000 distinct CDR3 sequences, over 35% of them singletons; the top ten hold around 10%. V was cut by 0 bases and J by 5 bases, with 13 bases left in between. CDR1 and CDR2 (germline): SGHTA, FQGNSA. The CDR3 length is 15 residues. The V call is TRBV7-2, the J call TRBJ2-5; TRBD1 is a possible D gene (5 bases). The receptor comes from a girl aged 5 to 17 with multiple sclerosis. Sequencing input: blood. The DNA of the CDR3 is TGTGCCAGCAGCTTAGCGTACGGACATGTTGAGACCCAGTACTTC. Translation gives CASSLAYGHVETQYF.